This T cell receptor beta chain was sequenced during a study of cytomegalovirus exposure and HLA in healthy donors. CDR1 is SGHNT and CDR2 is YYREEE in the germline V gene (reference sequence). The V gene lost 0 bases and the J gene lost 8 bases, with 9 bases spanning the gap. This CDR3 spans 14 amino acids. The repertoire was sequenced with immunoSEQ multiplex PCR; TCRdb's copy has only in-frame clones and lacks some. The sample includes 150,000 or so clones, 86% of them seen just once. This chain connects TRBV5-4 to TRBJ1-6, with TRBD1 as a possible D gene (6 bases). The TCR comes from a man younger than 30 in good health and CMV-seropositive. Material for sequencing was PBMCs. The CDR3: CASSLAGVDSPLHF. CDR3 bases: TGTGCCAGCAGCTTGGCAGGGGTCGATTCACCCCTCCACTTT.